The 2 T cell receptor beta chains below come from one sample, sequenced in a study of T cell repertoires in ileal Crohn's disease (dated by TCRdb to the late 2010s). Libraries were constructed by the immunoSEQ multiplex PCR assay. The table was pulled from immuneACCESS by TCRdb, which kept in-frame rearrangements only. Such tables lose some clones; where checked, under half of the loss comes from unresolved V genes, and the rest has no known cause. In all, the sample holds thousands of clones, and 72% of those were seen once. The ten largest make up roughly 45% of the sample. Taken with the paper, the label for time point translates to: proximal margin of the surgical specimen (macroscopically non-inflamed). Sequencing input: ileal tissue. The receptors were sampled from an adult with Crohn's disease.

The V call is TRBV6-6, the J call TRBJ1-4; D remains unclear. Germline V lookup: CDR1 MNHNY, CDR2 SVGAGI (reference sequence). Deletions cut 6 bases from V and 2 bases from J, with 10 bases between. The CDR3 covers 14 residues. For the CDR3, the DNA is TGTGCCAGCAGGTCAGGCGCCACTAATGAAAAACTGTTTTTT. It translates to CASRSGATNEKLFF.

V is TRBV5-1 and J is TRBJ1-2; a possible D gene is TRBD1 (6 bases). The CDR3 is 15 amino acids. The germline gives CDR1 SGHRS, CDR2 YFSETQ. The V end was cut by 4 bases, the J end by 0 bases, with 13 bases between. The CDR3 DNA reads TGCGCCAGCAGCGCGTTCCAGGGGACTAACTATGGCTACACCTTC. The encoded protein is CASSAFQGTNYGYTF.